The 10 T cell receptor beta chains reported below all come from one sample, sequenced in a study of brain T cells in children with intractable seizures. Only in-frame clones appear in the TCRdb table, and some are missing; sequencing was by immunoSEQ multiplex PCR. Altogether around 80,000 clones are present, approximately 89% being singletons, with the ten largest covering 24%. The sequencing here drew on peripheral blood, taken at surgery. These receptors came from a girl between 2 and 10 years old with Rasmussen encephalitis and intractable seizures.

The rearrangement joins TRBV5-1 to TRBJ2-3; 9 bases are shared with TRBD2. Germline V gives CDR1 SGHRS, CDR2 YFSETQ. After removal of 4 bases from V and 4 bases from J, the junction contained 1 base not matched to a gene. There are 13 residues in the CDR3. The DNA for the CDR3 is TGCGCCAGCAGCCTAGCGGGACCAGATACGCAGTATTTT. It yields the protein CASSLAGPDTQYF.

The CDR3 region is CAIRGGTEAFF. CDR3 bases: TGTGCCATCCGGGGGGGCACTGAAGCTTTCTTT. This rearrangement joins TRBV2 to TRBJ1-1; D is possibly TRBD1 (5 bases). The CDR3 runs 11 residues. With 10 bases removed from V and 4 bases from J, the gap between germline ends came to 10 bases. Germline V gene sequence: CDR1 SNHLY, CDR2 FYNNEI.

This sequence joins TRBV6-1 and TRBJ2-1; the match to TRBD2 covers 7 bases. Germline lookup yields CDR1 MNHNS and CDR2 SASEGT. CDR3 length: 14 amino acids. V shed 3 bases and J 6 bases; nucleotides not matched to a gene: 5. The CDR3 coding sequence is TGTGCCAGCAGTGAGCGGGGGTTAATCAATGAGCAGTTCTTC. This codes for CASSERGLINEQFF.

The rearrangement links TRBV12-3 or TRBV12-4 to TRBJ2-7, with D tentatively TRBD2 (6 bases). V was cut by 8 bases and J by 4 bases, with 15 bases left in between. The CDR3 spans 13 residues. The CDR3 loop is CASAEEGRYEQYF. As DNA, the CDR3 is TGTGCCAGCGCGGAGGAGGGTCGATACGAGCAGTACTTC.

The chain joins TRBV6-5 to TRBJ1-6, with D possibly TRBD1 on 5 matching bases. CDR1 and CDR2 (germline): MNHEY, SVGAGI. V lost 2 bases and J lost 8, with 10 bases in between. The CDR3 runs to 14 residues. The CDR3 protein is CASSYLREDSPLHF. The CDR3 nucleotides read TGTGCCAGCAGTTACCTCAGGGAGGATTCACCCCTCCACTTT.

V usage is TRBV7-8 and J usage is TRBJ1-3, with D maybe TRBD1 (6 bases). The CDR3 loop spans 16 amino acids. Trimming took 2 bases from V and 0 from J, leaving 11 bases between them. Germline values: CDR1 SGHVS, CDR2 FQNEAQ. CDR3 sequence: CASSLRGTASGNTIYF. CDR3 DNA: TGTGCCAGCAGCTTAAGGGGGACGGCCTCTGGAAACACCATATATTTT.

The V call is TRBV30, the J call TRBJ1-5; weak D call: TRBD1 (5 bases). This CDR3 is built from 14 residues. V was clipped by 1 base and J by 1 base, with 8 bases between them. The germline V gene encodes CDR1 GTSNPN and CDR2 SVGIG (reference sequence). The CDR3 here is CAWSEGASNQPQHF. CDR3 DNA: TGTGCCTGGAGTGAAGGGGCGAGCAATCAGCCCCAGCATTTT. The variable domain in full, with the rest retrieved from reference TRBV30 and TRBJ1-5, is SQTIHQWPATLVQPVGSPLSLECTVEGTSNPNLYWYRQAAGRGLQLLFYSVGIGQISSEVPQNLSASRPQDRQFILSSKKLLLSDSGFYLCAWSEGASNQPQHFGDGTRLSIL.

This sequence joins TRBV7-8 and TRBJ1-5; no clear D gene. The CDR3 totals 14 residues. V lost 1 base, J lost 2 bases, and 6 bases lay in between. CDR1 and CDR2 (germline): SGHVS, FQNEAQ. CDR3 in DNA: TGTGCCAGCAGCTTAGTCACCCGCAATCAGCCCCAGCATTTT. It encodes CASSLVTRNQPQHF.

CDR3 residues: CASSSTTGVGELFF. The CDR3, as DNA: TGTGCCAGCAGCTCCACAACCGGGGTCGGGGAGCTGTTTTTT. J is TRBJ2-2 and V is TRBV7-9; D is perhaps TRBD2 (5 bases). Trimming left V 4 bases short and J 7 bases short, with 13 bases between. CDR1 and CDR2 (germline): SEHNR, FQNEAQ (reference sequence). There are 14 residues in the CDR3.

J is TRBJ1-5 and V is TRBV6-5; 8 bases map to TRBD1. Germline V CDR1 and CDR2: MNHEY, SVGAGI. After removal of 6 bases from V and 0 bases from J, the junction contained 4 bases not matched to a gene. The CDR3 has 15 amino acids. DNA of the CDR3: TGTGCCAGCAGCTGGACAGGGAATAGCAATCAGCCCCAGCATTTT. This sequence encodes CASSWTGNSNQPQHF.